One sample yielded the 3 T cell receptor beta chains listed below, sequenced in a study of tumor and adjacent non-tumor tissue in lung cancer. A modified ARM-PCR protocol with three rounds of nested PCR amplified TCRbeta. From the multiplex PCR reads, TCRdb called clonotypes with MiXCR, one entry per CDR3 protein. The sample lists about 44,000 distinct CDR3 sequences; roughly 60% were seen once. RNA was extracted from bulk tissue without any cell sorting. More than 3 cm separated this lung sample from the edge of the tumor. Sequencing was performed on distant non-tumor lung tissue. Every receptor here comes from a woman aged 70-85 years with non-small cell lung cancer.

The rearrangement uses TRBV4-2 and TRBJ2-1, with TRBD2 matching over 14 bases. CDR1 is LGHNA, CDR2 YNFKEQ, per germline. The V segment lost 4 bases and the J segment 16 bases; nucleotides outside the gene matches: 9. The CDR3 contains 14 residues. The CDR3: CASSRGLAGELQFF. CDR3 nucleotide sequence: TGTGCCAGCAGCCGGGGACTAGCGGGAGAGCTCCAATTCTTC.

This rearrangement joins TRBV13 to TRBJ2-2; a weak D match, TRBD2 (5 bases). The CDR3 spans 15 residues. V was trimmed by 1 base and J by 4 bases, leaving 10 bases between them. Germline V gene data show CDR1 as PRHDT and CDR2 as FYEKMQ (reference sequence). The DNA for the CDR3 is TGTGCCAGCAGCTTAGTAGGAGGAGGCACCGGGGAGCTGTTTTTT. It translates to CASSLVGGGTGELFF.

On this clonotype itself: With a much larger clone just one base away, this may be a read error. The CDR3 coding sequence is TGTCCCAGCAGTACGGATGTTCAGCAGTTCTTC. This gives the protein CPSSTDVQQFF. V and J are TRBV6-6 and TRBJ2-1; D unresolved. The CDR3 extends over 11 amino acids. CDR1 is MNHNY and CDR2 is SVGAGI in the germline V gene (reference sequence).